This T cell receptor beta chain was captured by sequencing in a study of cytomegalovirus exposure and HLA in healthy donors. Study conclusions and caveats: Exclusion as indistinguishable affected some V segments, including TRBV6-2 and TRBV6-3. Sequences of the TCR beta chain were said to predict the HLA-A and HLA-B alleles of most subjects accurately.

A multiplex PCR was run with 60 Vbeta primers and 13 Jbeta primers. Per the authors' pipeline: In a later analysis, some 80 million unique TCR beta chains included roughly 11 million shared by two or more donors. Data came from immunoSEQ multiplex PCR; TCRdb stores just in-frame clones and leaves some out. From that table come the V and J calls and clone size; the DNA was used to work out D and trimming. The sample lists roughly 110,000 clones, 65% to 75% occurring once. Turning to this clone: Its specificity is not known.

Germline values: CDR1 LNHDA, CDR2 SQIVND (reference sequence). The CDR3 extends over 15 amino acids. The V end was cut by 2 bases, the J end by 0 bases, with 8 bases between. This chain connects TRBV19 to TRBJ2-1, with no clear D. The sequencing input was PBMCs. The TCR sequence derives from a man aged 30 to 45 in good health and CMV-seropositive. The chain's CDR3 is CASSIRLNSYNEQFF. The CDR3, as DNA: TGTGCCAGTAGTATAAGACTGAACTCCTACAATGAGCAGTTCTTC.